This T cell receptor beta chain was captured in a study of blood T cell repertoires in COVID-19. This table comes from immunoSEQ multiplex PCR, and its TCRdb copy is limited to in-frame clones, with some not included. The sample has 190,000 or so clones, 94% seen once. Seattle's enrolled individuals joined amid active infection and were then monitored longitudinally. CDR1 is SGHAT, CDR2 FQDESV, per germline (reference sequence). This CDR3 contains 13 residues. The germline V and J ends were trimmed by 5 bases and 6 bases, with 12 bases remaining between them. The clonotype was recovered from a man aged 25-40 years with COVID-19, enrolled during active disease. The gene calls are TRBV11-1 and TRBJ2-3; D may be TRBD2 (5 bases). Sequencing was performed on peripheral blood. The CDR3 region has the DNA TGTGCCAGCAGCCAGATGGAGGCGGATACGCAGTATTTT. Residues: CASSQMEADTQYF.